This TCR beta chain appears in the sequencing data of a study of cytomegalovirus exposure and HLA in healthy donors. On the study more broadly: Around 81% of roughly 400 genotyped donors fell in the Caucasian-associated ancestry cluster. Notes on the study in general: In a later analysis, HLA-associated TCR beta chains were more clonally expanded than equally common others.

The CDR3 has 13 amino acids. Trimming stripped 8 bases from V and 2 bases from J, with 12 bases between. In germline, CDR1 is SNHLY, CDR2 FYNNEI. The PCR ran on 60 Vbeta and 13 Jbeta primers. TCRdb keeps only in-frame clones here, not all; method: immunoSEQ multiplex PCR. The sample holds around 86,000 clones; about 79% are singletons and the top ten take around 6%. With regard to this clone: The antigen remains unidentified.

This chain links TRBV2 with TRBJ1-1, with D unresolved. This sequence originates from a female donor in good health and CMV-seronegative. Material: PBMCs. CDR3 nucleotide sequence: TGTGCCAGCCTACGGGAGGGCAACACTGAAGCTTTCTTT. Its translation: CASLREGNTEAFF.